This TCR beta chain was identified in a study of T cell changes during pregnancy in multiple sclerosis. Repertoires were generated with immunoSEQ multiplex PCR, while TCRdb's copy carries only in-frame clones and drops some. The sample includes tens of thousands of clones, about 91% of them seen just once. CDR1 is MNHEY and CDR2 is SMNVEV in the germline V gene (reference sequence). Germline trimming cut 6 bases from V and 4 bases from J; bases unmatched to any gene: 6. The CDR3 loop spans 14 amino acids. This TCR was sampled from a female donor with multiple sclerosis, enrolled in a pregnancy study. This sequence joins TRBV27 and TRBJ2-7; 10 bases align to TRBD1. The starting material was CD8+ T cells from peripheral blood mononuclear cells, obtained before pregnancy. The CDR3 DNA is TGTGCCAGCAGGGGGGGACAGGGGCGATACGAGCAGTACTTC. This sequence encodes CASRGGQGRYEQYF.